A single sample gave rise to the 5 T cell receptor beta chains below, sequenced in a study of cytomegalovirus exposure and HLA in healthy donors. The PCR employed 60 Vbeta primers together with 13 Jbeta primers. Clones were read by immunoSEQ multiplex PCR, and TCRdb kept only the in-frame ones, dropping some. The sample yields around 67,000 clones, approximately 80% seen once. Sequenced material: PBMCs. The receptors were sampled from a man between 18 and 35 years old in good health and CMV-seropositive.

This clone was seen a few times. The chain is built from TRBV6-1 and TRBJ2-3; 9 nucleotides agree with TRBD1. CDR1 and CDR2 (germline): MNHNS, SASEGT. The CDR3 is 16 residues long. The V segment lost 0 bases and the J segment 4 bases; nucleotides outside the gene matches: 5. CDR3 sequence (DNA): TGTGCCAGCAGTGAAGCTTCGGGACAGGGCTCAGATACGCAGTATTTT. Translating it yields CASSEASGQGSDTQYF.

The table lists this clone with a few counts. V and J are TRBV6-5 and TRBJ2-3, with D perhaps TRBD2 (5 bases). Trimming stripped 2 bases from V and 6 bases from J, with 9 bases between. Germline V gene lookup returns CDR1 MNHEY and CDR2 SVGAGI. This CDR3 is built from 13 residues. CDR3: CASSYLEADTQYF. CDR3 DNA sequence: TGTGCCAGCAGTTACCTGGAGGCCGATACGCAGTATTTT.

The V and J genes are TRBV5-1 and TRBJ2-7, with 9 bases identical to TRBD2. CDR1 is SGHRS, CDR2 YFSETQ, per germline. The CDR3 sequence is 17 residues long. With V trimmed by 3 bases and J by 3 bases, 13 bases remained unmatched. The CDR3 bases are TGCGCCAGCAGCTCGTCTGGAGGGGGAGCGGGAGGCTACGAGCAGTACTTC. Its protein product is CASSSSGGGAGGYEQYF.

The DNA for the CDR3 is TGTGCCAGCAGCCCTCCAACAGGGGTGAATTCACCCCTCCACTTT. It yields the protein CASSPPTGVNSPLHF. This sequence joins TRBV4-2 and TRBJ1-6; 7 nucleotides line up with TRBD1. V gave up 4 bases and J gave up 7 bases; unmatched junction bases: 7. The CDR3 is 15 residues long. The germline gives CDR1 LGHNA, CDR2 YNFKEQ.

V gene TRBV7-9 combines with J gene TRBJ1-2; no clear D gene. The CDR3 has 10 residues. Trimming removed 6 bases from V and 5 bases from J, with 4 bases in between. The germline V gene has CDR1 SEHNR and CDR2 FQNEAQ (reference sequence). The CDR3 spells CASRSYGYTF. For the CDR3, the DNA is TGTGCCAGCAGGTCTTATGGCTACACCTTC.